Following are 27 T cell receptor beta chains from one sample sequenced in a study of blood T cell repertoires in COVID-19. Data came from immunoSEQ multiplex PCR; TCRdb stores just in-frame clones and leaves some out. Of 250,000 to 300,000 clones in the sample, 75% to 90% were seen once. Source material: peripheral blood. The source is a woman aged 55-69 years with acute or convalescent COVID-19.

CDR3 coding DNA: TGTGCCAGCAGCCGGGGACAGGGCGTTAATGAAAAACTGTTTTTT. Its protein is CASSRGQGVNEKLFF. The chain carries TRBV9 and TRBJ1-4, with 9 bases fitting TRBD1. After removal of 4 bases from V and 4 bases from J, the junction contained 5 bases not matched to a gene. This CDR3 is built from 15 residues. CDR1 SGDLS and CDR2 YYNGEE come from the germline V gene. The whole variable domain, filled in from reference TRBV9 and TRBJ1-4, reads DSGVTQTPKHLITATGQRVTLRCSPRSGDLSVYWYQQSLDQGLQFLIQYYNGEERAKGNILERFSAQQFPDLHSELNLSSLELGDSALYFCASSRGQGVNEKLFFGSGTQLSVL.

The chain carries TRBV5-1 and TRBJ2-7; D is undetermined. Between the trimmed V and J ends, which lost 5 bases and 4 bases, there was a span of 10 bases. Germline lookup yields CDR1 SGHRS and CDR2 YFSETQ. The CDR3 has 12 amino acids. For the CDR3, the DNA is TGCGCCAGCAGACAGAATACGTACGAGCAGTACTTC. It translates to CASRQNTYEQYF.

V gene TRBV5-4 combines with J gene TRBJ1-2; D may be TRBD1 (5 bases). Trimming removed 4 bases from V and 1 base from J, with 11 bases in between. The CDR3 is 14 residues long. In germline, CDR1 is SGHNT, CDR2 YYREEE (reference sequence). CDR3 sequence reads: CASSKDRNNYGYTF. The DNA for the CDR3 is TGTGCCAGCAGCAAAGACAGAAATAACTATGGCTACACCTTC.

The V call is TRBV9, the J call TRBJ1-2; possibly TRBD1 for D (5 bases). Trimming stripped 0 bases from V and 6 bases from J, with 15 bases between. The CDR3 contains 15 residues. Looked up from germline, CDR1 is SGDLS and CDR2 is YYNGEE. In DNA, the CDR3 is TGTGCCAGCAGCGTAGTACAGGATGGGAGGGATGGCTACACCTTC. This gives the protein CASSVVQDGRDGYTF.

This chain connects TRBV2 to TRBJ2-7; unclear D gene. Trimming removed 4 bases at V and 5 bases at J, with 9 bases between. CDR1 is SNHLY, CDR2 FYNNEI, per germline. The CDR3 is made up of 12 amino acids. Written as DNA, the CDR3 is TGTGCCAGCAGTGTTCGGTCCCACGAGCAGTACTTC. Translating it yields CASSVRSHEQYF.

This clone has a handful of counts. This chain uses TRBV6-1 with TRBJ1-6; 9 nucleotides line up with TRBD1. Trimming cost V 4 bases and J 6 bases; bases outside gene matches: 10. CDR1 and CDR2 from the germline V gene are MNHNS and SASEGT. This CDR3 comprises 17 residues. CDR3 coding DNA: TGTGCCAGCAGTGGACCACGGCTGGGACAGGGTAATTCACCCCTCCACTTT. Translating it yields CASSGPRLGQGNSPLHF.

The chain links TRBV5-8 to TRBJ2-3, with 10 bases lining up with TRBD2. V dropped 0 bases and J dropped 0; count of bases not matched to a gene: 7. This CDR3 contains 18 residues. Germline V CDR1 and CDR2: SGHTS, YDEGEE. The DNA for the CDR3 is TGTGCCAGCAGCTTGGCCAACCTAGCGGGGGCAAGCACAGATACGCAGTATTTT. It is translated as CASSLANLAGASTDTQYF. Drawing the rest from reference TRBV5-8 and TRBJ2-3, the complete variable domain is EAGVTQSPTHLIKTRGQQATLRCSPISGHTSVYWYQQALGLGLQFLLWYDEGEERNRGNFPPRFSGRQFPNYSSELNVNALELEDSALYLCASSLANLAGASTDTQYFGPGTRLTVL.

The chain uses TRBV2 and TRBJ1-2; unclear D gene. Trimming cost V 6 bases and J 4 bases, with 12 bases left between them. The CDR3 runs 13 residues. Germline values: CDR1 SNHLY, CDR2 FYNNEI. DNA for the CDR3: TGTGCCAGCAGGGACTTGAGGTCCTATGGCTACACCTTC. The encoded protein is CASRDLRSYGYTF. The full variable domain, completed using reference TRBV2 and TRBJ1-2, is EPEVTQTPSHQVTQMGQEVILRCVPISNHLYFYWYRQILGQKVEFLVSFYNNEISEKSEIFDDQFSVERPDGSNFTLKIRSTKLEDSAMYFCASRDLRSYGYTFGSGTRLTVV.

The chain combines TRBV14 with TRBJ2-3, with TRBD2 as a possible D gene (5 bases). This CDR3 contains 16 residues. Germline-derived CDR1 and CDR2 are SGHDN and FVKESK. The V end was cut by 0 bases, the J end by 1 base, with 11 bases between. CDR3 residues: CASSQESGVGTDTQYF. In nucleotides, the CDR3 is TGTGCCAGCAGCCAAGAGTCCGGGGTTGGCACAGATACGCAGTATTTT.

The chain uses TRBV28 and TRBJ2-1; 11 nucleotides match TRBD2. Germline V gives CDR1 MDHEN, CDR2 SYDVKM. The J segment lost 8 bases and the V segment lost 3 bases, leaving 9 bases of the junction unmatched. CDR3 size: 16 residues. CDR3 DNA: TGTGCCAGCAGTTTTACTAGCGGGAGTATTAGCGATGAGCAGTTCTTC. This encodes CASSFTSGSISDEQFF. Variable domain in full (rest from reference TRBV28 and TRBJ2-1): DVKVTQSSRYLVKRTGEKVFLECVQDMDHENMFWYRQDPGLGLRLIYFSYDVKMKEKGDIPEGYSVSREKKERFSLILESASTNQTSMYLCASSFTSGSISDEQFFGPGTRLTVL.

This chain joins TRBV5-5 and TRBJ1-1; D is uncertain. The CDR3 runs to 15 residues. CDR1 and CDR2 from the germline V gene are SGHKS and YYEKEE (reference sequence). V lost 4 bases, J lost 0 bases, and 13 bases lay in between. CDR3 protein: CASSPHVSVNTEAFF. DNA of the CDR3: TGTGCCAGCAGCCCCCATGTTTCAGTGAACACTGAAGCTTTCTTT.

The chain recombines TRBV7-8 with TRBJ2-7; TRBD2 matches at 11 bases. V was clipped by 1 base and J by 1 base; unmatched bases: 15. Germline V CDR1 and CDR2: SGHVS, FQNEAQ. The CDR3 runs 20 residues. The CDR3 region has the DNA TGTGCCAGCAGCTTAGGGCGAAGGTCGCCGACTAGCGGGAAGTCCTACGAGCAGTACTTC. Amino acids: CASSLGRRSPTSGKSYEQYF. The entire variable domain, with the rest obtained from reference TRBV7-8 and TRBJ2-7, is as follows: GAGVSQSPRYKVAKRGQDVALRCDPISGHVSLFWYQQALGQGPEFLTYFQNEAQLDKSGLPSDRFFAERPEGSVSTLKIQRTQQEDSAVYLCASSLGRRSPTSGKSYEQYFGPGTRLTVT.

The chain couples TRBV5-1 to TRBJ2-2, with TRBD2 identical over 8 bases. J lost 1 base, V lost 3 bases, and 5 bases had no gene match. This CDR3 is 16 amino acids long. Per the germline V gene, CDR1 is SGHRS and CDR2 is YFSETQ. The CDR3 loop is CASSWELAGNTGELFF. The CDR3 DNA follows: TGCGCCAGCAGCTGGGAGCTAGCGGGGAACACCGGGGAGCTGTTTTTT.

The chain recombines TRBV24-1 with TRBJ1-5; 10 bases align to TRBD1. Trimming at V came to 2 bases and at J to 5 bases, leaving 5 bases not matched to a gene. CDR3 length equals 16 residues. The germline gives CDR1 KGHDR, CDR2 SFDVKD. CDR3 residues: CATSDSGQGNYQPQHF. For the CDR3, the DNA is TGTGCCACCAGTGATTCGGGACAGGGGAACTATCAGCCCCAGCATTTT.

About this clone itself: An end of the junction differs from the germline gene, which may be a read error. CDR3 sequence: CASSLDQARSIF. CDR3 DNA: TGTGCCAGCAGCTTAGACCAGGCCCGCTCGATTTTC. The chain carries TRBV7-2 and TRBJ1-2, with unresolved D. Germline-derived CDR1 and CDR2 are SGHTA and FQGNSA. This CDR3 has 12 amino acids.

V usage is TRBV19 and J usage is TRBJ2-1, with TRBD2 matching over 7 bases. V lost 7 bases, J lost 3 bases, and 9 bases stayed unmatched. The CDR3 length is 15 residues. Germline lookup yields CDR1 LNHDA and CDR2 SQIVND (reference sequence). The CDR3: CASTPAASGYNEQFF. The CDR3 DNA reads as TGTGCCAGTACTCCCGCGGCTAGCGGCTACAATGAGCAGTTCTTC.

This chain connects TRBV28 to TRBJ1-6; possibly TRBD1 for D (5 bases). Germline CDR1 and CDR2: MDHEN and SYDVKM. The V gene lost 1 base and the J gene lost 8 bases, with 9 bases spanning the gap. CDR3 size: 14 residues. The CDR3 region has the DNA TGTGCCAGCAGTTTATCCAGGGAAGATTCACCCCTCCACTTT. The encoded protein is CASSLSREDSPLHF.

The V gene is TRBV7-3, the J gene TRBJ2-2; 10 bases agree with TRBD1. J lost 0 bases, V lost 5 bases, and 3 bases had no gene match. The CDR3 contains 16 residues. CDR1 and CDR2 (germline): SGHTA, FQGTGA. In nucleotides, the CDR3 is TGTGCCAGCAGCCTGACAGGGGGCGCGAACACCGGGGAGCTGTTTTTT. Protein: CASSLTGGANTGELFF.

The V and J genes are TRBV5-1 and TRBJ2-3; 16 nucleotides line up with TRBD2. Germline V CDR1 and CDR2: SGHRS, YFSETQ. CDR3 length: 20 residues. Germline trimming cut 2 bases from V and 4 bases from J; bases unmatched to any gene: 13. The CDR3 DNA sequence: TGCGCCAGCAGCTTTCGGCCCCCGGCCGGGACTAGCGGGGGGGCAGATACGCAGTATTTT. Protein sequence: CASSFRPPAGTSGGADTQYF. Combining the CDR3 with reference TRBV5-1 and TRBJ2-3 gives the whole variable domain KAGVTQTPRYLIKTRGQQVTLSCSPISGHRSVSWYQQTPGQGLQFLFEYFSETQRNKGNFPGRFSGRQFSNSRSEMNVSTLELGDSALYLCASSFRPPAGTSGGADTQYFGPGTRLTVL.

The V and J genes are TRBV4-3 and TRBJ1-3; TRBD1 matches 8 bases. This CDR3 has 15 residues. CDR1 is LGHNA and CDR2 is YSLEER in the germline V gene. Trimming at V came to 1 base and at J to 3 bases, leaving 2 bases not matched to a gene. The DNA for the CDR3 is TGCGCCAGCAGCCAAGCAGGGGGCCTTGGAAACACCATATATTTT. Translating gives CASSQAGGLGNTIYF.

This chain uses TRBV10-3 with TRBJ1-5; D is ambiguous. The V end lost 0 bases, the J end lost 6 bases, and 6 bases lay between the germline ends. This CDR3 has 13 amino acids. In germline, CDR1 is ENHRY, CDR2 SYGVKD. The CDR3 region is CAISESEGQPQHF. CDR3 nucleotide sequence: TGTGCCATCAGTGAGTCGGAGGGTCAGCCCCAGCATTTT.

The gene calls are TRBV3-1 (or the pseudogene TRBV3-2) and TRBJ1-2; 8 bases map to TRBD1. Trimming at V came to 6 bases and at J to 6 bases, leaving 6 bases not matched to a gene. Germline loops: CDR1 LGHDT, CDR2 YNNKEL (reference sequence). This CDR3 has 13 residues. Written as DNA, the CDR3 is TGTGCCAGCAGAACCCAGGGGGCGAATGGCTACACCTTC. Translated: CASRTQGANGYTF.

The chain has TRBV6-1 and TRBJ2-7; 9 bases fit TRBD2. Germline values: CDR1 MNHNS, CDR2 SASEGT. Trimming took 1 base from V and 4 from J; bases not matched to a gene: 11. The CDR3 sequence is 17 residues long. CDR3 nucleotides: TGTGCCAGCAGTGAAGATATAGCGGGAGTATTTTTGTACGAGCAGTACTTC. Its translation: CASSEDIAGVFLYEQYF.

The CDR3 sequence is CASSYTPAGRKKTEAFF. The CDR3 coding sequence is TGTGCCAGCAGTTACACCCCGGCGGGGAGAAAGAAGACTGAAGCTTTCTTT. The chain has TRBV6-2 or TRBV6-3 and TRBJ1-1; D is undetermined. The germline gives CDR1 MNHEY, CDR2 SVGEGT. This CDR3 region has 17 residues. Trimming shortened V by 2 bases and J by 5 bases, and 21 bases separated the two germline ends.

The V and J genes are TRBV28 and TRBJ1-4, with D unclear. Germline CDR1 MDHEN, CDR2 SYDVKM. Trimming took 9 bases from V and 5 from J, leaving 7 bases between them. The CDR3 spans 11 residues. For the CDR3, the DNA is TGTGCCAGTTGGGAGAATGAAAAACTGTTTTTT. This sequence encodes CASWENEKLFF.

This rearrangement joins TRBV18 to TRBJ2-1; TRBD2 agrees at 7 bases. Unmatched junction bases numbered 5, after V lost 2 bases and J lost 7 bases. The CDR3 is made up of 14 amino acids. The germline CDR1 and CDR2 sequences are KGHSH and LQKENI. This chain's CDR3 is CASSPAGVQNEQFF. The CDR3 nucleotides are TGTGCCAGCTCACCAGCGGGGGTCCAGAATGAGCAGTTCTTC. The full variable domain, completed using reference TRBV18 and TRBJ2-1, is NAGVMQNPRHLVRRRGQEARLRCSPMKGHSHVYWYRQLPEEGLKFMVYLQKENIIDESGMPKERFSAEFPKEGPSILRIQQVVRGDSAAYFCASSPAGVQNEQFFGPGTRLTVL.

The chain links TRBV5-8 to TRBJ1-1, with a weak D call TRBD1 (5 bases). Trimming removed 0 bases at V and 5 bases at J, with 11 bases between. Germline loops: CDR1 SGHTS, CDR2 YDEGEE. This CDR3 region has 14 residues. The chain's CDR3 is CASSLEREGTEAFF. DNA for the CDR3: TGTGCCAGCAGCTTGGAGAGGGAGGGGACTGAAGCTTTCTTT.